This passage covers 26 T cell receptor beta chains from one sample sequenced in a study of brain metastases from non-small cell lung cancer (dated by TCRdb to about 2019). Library method: the immunoSEQ multiplex PCR assay. Drawn from immuneACCESS, this table holds only the in-frame rearrangements with V and J called that TCRdb kept. Clones are partly lost; checked studies trace under half to an unresolved V gene and leave the rest unexplained. This sample comprises roughly 4,000 clones, around 80% of them detected only once. Clones ranked in the top ten supply 5% to 6.5% of the sample. Specimen: tumor-adjacent normal tissue. The receptors were gathered from a donor aged 40 or over with non-small cell lung cancer.

This clone has only one observation. The chain links TRBV19 to TRBJ2-3, with D perhaps matching TRBD1 (6 bases). V lost 0 bases and J lost 0, with 16 bases in between. The CDR3 has 18 residues. The germline V gene has CDR1 LNHDA and CDR2 SQIVND (reference sequence). The CDR3 loop is CASSIDSTGTSSTDTQYF. Written as DNA, the CDR3 is TGTGCCAGTAGTATAGACTCCACCGGGACATCTAGCACAGATACGCAGTATTTT.

The sample holds one count of this clone. The rearrangement joins TRBV19 to TRBJ2-5; D not certain. The CDR3 sequence is 13 residues long. Germline values: CDR1 LNHDA, CDR2 SQIVND (reference sequence). V was pared by 4 bases and J by 4 bases, with 10 bases between. The CDR3 DNA reads as TGTGCCAGTAGTACCTCCGGCCGAGAGACCCAGTACTTC. Protein product: CASSTSGRETQYF.

The chain recombines TRBV5-1 with TRBJ2-1, with D tentatively TRBD1 or TRBD2 (5 bases each). The CDR3 is 17 residues long. Germline V gives CDR1 SGHRS, CDR2 YFSETQ. Trimming cost V 3 bases and J 4 bases, with 20 bases left between them. CDR3 DNA sequence: TGCGCCAGCAGCTCGGAAGGGGCGGAGTGGGGGTACAATGAGCAGTTCTTC. It specifies CASSSEGAEWGYNEQFF.

The V gene is TRBV11-3, the J gene TRBJ2-6; a weak D match, TRBD2 (5 bases). This CDR3 is built from 17 residues. Germline lookup yields CDR1 SGHNT and CDR2 YENEEA. With 1 base removed from V and 0 bases from J, the gap between germline ends came to 10 bases. The CDR3 DNA reads as TGTGCCAGCAGCTTAGGAGGGAGTGGCTCTGGGGCCAACGTCCTGACTTTC. It yields the protein CASSLGGSGSGANVLTF. Variable domain in full (rest from reference TRBV11-3 and TRBJ2-6): EAGVVQSPRYKIIEKKQPVAFWCNPISGHNTLYWYLQNLGQGPELLIRYENEEAVDDSQLPKDRFSAERLKGVDSTLKIQPAELGDSAVYLCASSLGGSGSGANVLTFGAGSRLTVL.

This clone has just one count. V and J are TRBV19 and TRBJ2-1; 10 nucleotides agree with TRBD2. Germline assignment: CDR1 LNHDA and CDR2 SQIVND (reference sequence). CDR3 size: 14 residues. V was clipped by 2 bases and J by 8 bases; unmatched bases: 3. For the CDR3, the DNA is TGTGCCAGTAGTATACTAGCGGGAGTTCATGAGCAGTTCTTC. Its protein product is CASSILAGVHEQFF.

The J gene is TRBJ2-1, the V gene TRBV5-1, with D possibly being TRBD1 or TRBD2 (6 bases each). V lost 4 bases, J lost 3 bases, and 17 bases lay in between. Per germline, CDR1 SGHRS and CDR2 YFSETQ. This CDR3 has 16 amino acids. The CDR3 DNA is TGCGCCAGCAGCCCCCAGTACGGGGGCCTCTACAATGAGCAGTTCTTC. It specifies CASSPQYGGLYNEQFF. Variable domain in full (rest from reference TRBV5-1 and TRBJ2-1): KAGVTQTPRYLIKTRGQQVTLSCSPISGHRSVSWYQQTPGQGLQFLFEYFSETQRNKGNFPGRFSGRQFSNSRSEMNVSTLELGDSALYLCASSPQYGGLYNEQFFGPGTRLTVL.

V gene TRBV5-1 combines with J gene TRBJ2-2, with D unclear. CDR3 size: 15 residues. Trimming pared 3 bases from V and 5 bases from J, leaving 14 bases between. Germline V gene lookup returns CDR1 SGHRS and CDR2 YFSETQ. The CDR3 DNA is TGCGCCAGCAGCTCCGGACGGGTCGGAACCGGGGAGCTGTTTTTT. Translation: CASSSGRVGTGELFF.

The chain has TRBV6-5 and TRBJ2-2; D remains ambiguous. Trimming shortened V by 2 bases and J by 8 bases, and 9 bases separated the two germline ends. The germline V gene encodes CDR1 MNHEY and CDR2 SVGAGI. CDR3 length: 13 residues. CDR3 region: CASSYDLRGELFF. As DNA, the CDR3 is TGTGCCAGCAGTTACGACCTCAGAGGGGAGCTGTTTTTT.

This chain connects TRBV27 to TRBJ2-1; TRBD1 might be the D (5 bases). V was clipped by 3 bases and J by 5 bases, with 8 bases between them. This CDR3 spans 13 amino acids. Germline V CDR1 and CDR2: MNHEY, SMNVEV (reference sequence). The CDR3 sequence: CASSFGHNNEQFF. The CDR3 coding sequence is TGTGCCAGCAGTTTCGGACACAACAATGAGCAGTTCTTC.

J is TRBJ2-2 and V is TRBV3-1 (or the pseudogene TRBV3-2); 9 positions agree with TRBD2. This CDR3 is built from 15 residues. The V segment lost 4 bases and the J segment 7 bases; nucleotides outside the gene matches: 7. From germline, CDR1 is LGHDT and CDR2 YNNKEL (reference sequence). CDR3 sequence (DNA): TGTGCCAGCAGCCCGACGGAGCGGGAGGTCGGGGAGCTGTTTTTT. Protein: CASSPTEREVGELFF.

The chain recombines TRBV4-1 with TRBJ1-2; 8 nucleotides line up with TRBD1. From germline, CDR1 is MGHRA and CDR2 YSYEKL. The CDR3 extends over 13 amino acids. The V segment lost 0 bases and the J segment 9 bases; nucleotides outside the gene matches: 3. CDR3 coding DNA: TGCGCCAGCAGCCAAGACGGGGACAGGAGCTACACCTTC. It translates to CASSQDGDRSYTF.

This clone is a singleton in its sample. This chain uses TRBV7-9 with TRBJ1-5; no clear D gene. The CDR3 has 13 amino acids. V lost 4 bases, J lost 0 bases, and 4 bases lay in between. Germline loops: CDR1 SEHNR, CDR2 FQNEAQ (reference sequence). The CDR3 sequence is CASSSNSNQPQHF. Here the CDR3 DNA reads TGTGCCAGCAGCTCGAATAGCAATCAGCCCCAGCATTTT.

The chain combines TRBV6-6 with TRBJ2-1, with 13 bases that match TRBD2. Germline CDR1 reads MNHNY; CDR2 reads SVGAGI (reference sequence). The V segment lost 6 bases and the J segment 9 bases; nucleotides outside the gene matches: 11. The CDR3 runs 16 residues. DNA for the CDR3: TGTGCCAGCAGCCCCAGGACTAGCGGGAGTGTGGGTGAGCAGTTCTTC. Translating gives CASSPRTSGSVGEQFF.

As regards this clone: Sequence at one end of the junction differs from germline and may be a read error. Other DNA sequences within the sample encode an identical CDR3. V usage is TRBV10-3 and J usage is TRBJ1-2; D perhaps matches TRBD1 (5 bases). The CDR3 consists of 13 residues. CDR1 is ENHRY, CDR2 SYGVKD, per germline. The CDR3 sequence is CAISESWGDGYTF. The DNA of the CDR3 is TGTGCTATCAGTGAGTCATGGGGCGATGGCTACACCTTC.

The chain recombines TRBV29-1 with TRBJ2-1; D remains ambiguous. The ends were cut back, 4 bases at V and 6 bases at J, with 7 bases in the middle. The CDR3 loop spans 11 amino acids. Germline V lookup: CDR1 SQVTM, CDR2 ANQGSEA. The CDR3 is CSVVTINEQFF. The CDR3 DNA follows: TGCAGCGTTGTTACCATCAATGAGCAGTTCTTC.

The rearrangement links TRBV5-6 to TRBJ2-7; D is perhaps TRBD1 (6 bases). Germline CDR1 and CDR2: SGHDT and YYEEEE. Trimming cost V 1 base and J 2 bases, with 13 bases left between them. The CDR3 is 15 amino acids. The CDR3 DNA follows: TGTGCCAGCAGCTTGAACGGGCAGGGGCCCTACGAGCAGTACTTC. This codes for CASSLNGQGPYEQYF.

This rearrangement joins TRBV6-5 to TRBJ2-7, with 12 bases lining up with TRBD2. Germline lookup yields CDR1 MNHEY and CDR2 SVGAGI. Trimming at V came to 7 bases and at J to 3 bases, leaving 7 bases not matched to a gene. This CDR3 is 15 amino acids long. The CDR3 DNA follows: TGTGCCAGCAAGTTACTAGCGGGAGGAATCTACGAGCAGTACTTC. This translates into CASKLLAGGIYEQYF.

V is TRBV6-5 and J is TRBJ2-7; possibly TRBD1 or TRBD2 for D (6 bases each). The germline V and J ends were trimmed by 5 bases and 0 bases, with 14 bases remaining between them. The length of the CDR3 is 15 residues. Germline V gives CDR1 MNHEY, CDR2 SVGAGI. CDR3: CASSPRGGGSYEQYF. DNA for the CDR3: TGTGCCAGCAGTCCCAGGGGAGGAGGCTCCTACGAGCAGTACTTC.

The CDR3 sequence: CASSWGTYEQYF. The CDR3 nucleotides read TGTGCCAGCAGCTGGGGCACATACGAGCAGTACTTC. The gene calls are TRBV7-8 and TRBJ2-7, with D perhaps matching TRBD1 (5 bases). V dropped 4 bases and J dropped 4 bases, with 8 bases sitting between them. CDR1 is SGHVS and CDR2 is FQNEAQ in the germline V gene. This CDR3 contains 12 residues.

The chain employs TRBV29-1 and TRBJ1-2; D not certain. Germline V gene lookup returns CDR1 SQVTM and CDR2 ANQGSEA. The V end was cut by 2 bases, the J end by 4 bases, with 11 bases between. This CDR3 is 13 amino acids long. CDR3 in DNA: TGCAGCGTTGAACAGAGGCTTGGCTATGGCTACACCTTC. It yields the protein CSVEQRLGYGYTF.

The chain employs TRBV6-2 or TRBV6-3 and TRBJ1-1; D is unclear. The length of the CDR3 is 13 residues. V gave up 5 bases and J gave up 2 bases, with 9 bases separating them. Germline assignment: CDR1 MNHEY and CDR2 SVGEGT. The CDR3 nucleotides read TGTGCCAGCAGTCTTATCATAAACACTGAAGCTTTCTTT. Protein sequence: CASSLIINTEAFF.

V usage is TRBV6-5 and J usage is TRBJ2-7; D perhaps matches TRBD2 (6 bases). CDR3 size: 13 residues. Between the trimmed V and J ends, which lost 8 bases and 1 base, there was a span of 12 bases. The V gene's germline CDR1 is MNHEY and CDR2 SVGAGI. The DNA for the CDR3 is TGTGCCAGCCCCAGGAGGGATTCCTACGAGCAGTACTTC. Its protein is CASPRRDSYEQYF.

A word on this clone: A junction boundary mismatches the germline segment, possibly from a read error. The V call is TRBV28, the J call TRBJ2-7; TRBD1 matches at 8 bases. Per germline, CDR1 MDHEN and CDR2 SYDVKM. CDR3 length: 14 amino acids. DNA for the CDR3: TGTACCAGCTTTCGGACAGGGAAGTCCTACGAGCAGTACTTC. Amino acid sequence: CTSFRTGKSYEQYF.

As to this clone: Within the sample, other DNA sequences also encode this same CDR3. This chain uses TRBV4-3 with TRBJ2-5; D gene ambiguous. CDR1 LGHNA and CDR2 YSLEER come from the germline V gene. The CDR3 is 14 residues long. Trimming removed 0 bases at V and 4 bases at J, with 9 bases between. This CDR3 is CASSQDPRRETQYF. The DNA for the CDR3 is TGCGCCAGCAGCCAAGATCCCAGGCGAGAGACCCAGTACTTC.

This sequence joins TRBV24-1 and TRBJ1-5; D gene ambiguous. In germline, CDR1 is KGHDR, CDR2 SFDVKD. V was pared by 0 bases and J by 4 bases, with 6 bases between. The CDR3 totals 14 residues. The CDR3 DNA reads TGTGCCACCAGTGATTTGCGGAGTAATCAGCCCCAGCATTTT. It yields the protein CATSDLRSNQPQHF.

This clone is a singleton in its sample. The V gene is TRBV20-1, the J gene TRBJ2-1; D is unclear. This CDR3 has 13 amino acids. Trimming took off 3 bases at V and 9 bases at J, with 15 bases between the two ends. Germline CDR1 and CDR2: DFQATT and SNEGSKA (reference sequence). The CDR3 nucleotides are TGCAGTGCTAGTGCGGCAGTCACGGCTGAGCAGTTCTTC. Its protein product is CSASAAVTAEQFF.